Presented here are 31 T cell receptor beta chains from one specimen sequenced in a study of CD8 T cells in ankylosing spondylitis. These receptors have no known antigen. Using its own MiXCR run on the 5' RACE reads, TCRdb lists one record per CDR3 protein. The sample includes about 700,000 distinct CDR3 sequences, roughly 19% seen only once; the top ten take under 20%. Study conclusions and caveats: A TCR beta motif of under ten highly homologous variants seemed to mark ankylosing spondylitis blood.

Sequenced: blood, either unsorted or a sorted T cell fraction (not recorded which). Source of these receptors: a male donor with ankylosing spondylitis.

V gene TRBV29-1 combines with J gene TRBJ2-2; tentatively, D is TRBD1 (5 bases). The CDR3 sequence is 17 residues long. The V gene's germline CDR1 is SQVTM and CDR2 ANQGSEA. Between the trimmed V and J ends, which lost 4 bases and 0 bases, there was a span of 18 bases. In nucleotides, the CDR3 is TGCAGCGTTGCCCGAAAATTACAGGACCCGAACACCGGGGAGCTGTTTTTT. This gives the protein CSVARKLQDPNTGELFF.

The sample holds a few counts of this clonotype. The rearrangement links TRBV5-1 to TRBJ2-3, with TRBD2 as a possible D gene (6 bases). Germline CDR1 and CDR2: SGHRS and YFSETQ. The V end lost 1 base, the J end lost 3 bases, and 12 bases lay between the germline ends. This CDR3 contains 15 residues. CDR3 sequence: CASSLFSGPTDTQYF. In DNA form, the CDR3 reads TGCGCCAGCAGCTTGTTTAGCGGACCAACAGATACGCAGTATTTT.

The CDR3 region is CASGRSGANVLTF. The CDR3 coding sequence is TGTGCCAGCGGAAGGTCTGGGGCCAACGTCCTGACTTTC. The chain has TRBV12-3 or TRBV12-4 and TRBJ2-6; D is ambiguous. The ends were cut back, 8 bases at V and 1 base at J, with 6 bases in the middle. The CDR3 covers 13 residues.

This clonotype was picked up many times. The chain combines TRBV12-3 or TRBV12-4 with TRBJ2-7; tentatively, D is TRBD1 (5 bases). The CDR3 loop spans 13 amino acids. V lost 1 base and J lost 3, with 7 bases in between. The CDR3 region is CASSLGQGYEQYF. CDR3 sequence (DNA): TGTGCCAGCAGTTTAGGGCAGGGCTACGAGCAGTACTTC.

This clonotype was observed a few times. This chain joins TRBV5-1 and TRBJ1-1, with TRBD1 matching 10 bases. Trimming removed 0 bases from V and 7 bases from J; junction bases left unmatched: 18. This CDR3 spans 19 amino acids. CDR1 SGHRS and CDR2 YFSETQ come from the germline V gene. The CDR3 here is CASSLARPTQTDRGVEAFF. The CDR3 nucleotides are TGCGCCAGCAGCTTGGCCAGACCAACCCAAACGGACAGGGGGGTTGAAGCTTTCTTT.

This clonotype has more than one count but fewer than ten. The rearrangement joins TRBV28 to TRBJ1-1; D is ambiguous. The germline V gene has CDR1 MDHEN and CDR2 SYDVKM. V was shortened by 10 bases and J by 0 bases, with 6 bases between the two germline ends. CDR3 size: 11 residues. CDR3 coding DNA: TGTGCCACCCTTCTGAACACTGAAGCTTTCTTT. Translated, it gives CATLLNTEAFF.

This clonotype was recorded many times. The J gene is TRBJ2-5, the V gene TRBV7-9; possibly TRBD2 for D (6 bases). CDR3 length: 15 amino acids. Trimming removed 4 bases at V and 3 bases at J, with 15 bases between. CDR1 and CDR2 from the germline V gene are SEHNR and FQNEAQ (reference sequence). CDR3 nucleotides: TGTGCCAGCAGCTCGCTAGCGATCGGCAAAGAGACCCAGTACTTC. Translation gives CASSSLAIGKETQYF.

This clonotype was seen a handful of times. V is TRBV3-1 and J is TRBJ2-1, with 7 bases lining up with TRBD2. Unmatched junction bases numbered 9, after V lost 1 base and J lost 6 bases. Germline CDR1 and CDR2: LGHDT and YNNKEL (reference sequence). The CDR3 length is 16 residues. The CDR3 sequence is CASSQVGQGGINEQFF. For the CDR3, the DNA is TGTGCCAGCAGCCAAGTGGGGCAGGGAGGGATCAATGAGCAGTTCTTC.

This clonotype has only a few counts. This sequence joins TRBV20-1 and TRBJ2-1, with 7 nucleotides matching TRBD2. With V trimmed by 3 bases and J by 4 bases, 12 bases remained unmatched. The CDR3 has 16 residues. Germline CDR1 is DFQATT and CDR2 is SNEGSKA (reference sequence). The CDR3 loop reads CSARSLAVRSYNEQFF. The CDR3 coding sequence is TGCAGTGCTAGGAGCCTAGCGGTCAGGTCTTACAATGAGCAGTTCTTC.

This clonotype turned up a few times. The chain combines TRBV18 with TRBJ2-1; 9 nucleotides align to TRBD2. V was clipped by 0 bases and J by 5 bases; unmatched bases: 5. CDR1 and CDR2 from the germline V gene are KGHSH and LQKENI. This CDR3 region has 16 residues. CDR3 loop: CASSPPSGSSHNEQFF. CDR3 bases: TGTGCCAGCTCACCACCTAGCGGGAGTTCCCACAATGAGCAGTTCTTC.

This clonotype was detected many times. V usage is TRBV5-1 and J usage is TRBJ2-7; D unresolved. Trimming shortened V by 2 bases and J by 2 bases, and 11 bases separated the two germline ends. This CDR3 contains 14 residues. The V gene's germline CDR1 is SGHRS and CDR2 YFSETQ. CDR3 in DNA: TGCGCCAGCAGCTTAGTGGTACAGCCCTACGAGCAGTACTTC. This sequence encodes CASSLVVQPYEQYF.

The chain recombines TRBV7-2 with TRBJ2-7; 7 bases align to TRBD2. The CDR3 contains 16 residues. The J segment lost 7 bases and the V segment lost 0 bases, leaving 12 bases of the junction unmatched. Germline V gene sequence: CDR1 SGHTA, CDR2 FQGNSA. Here the CDR3 DNA reads TGTGCCAGCAGCTTAGCCTCGGGGCGGGAGAGGGGTGAGCAGTACTTC. Amino acid sequence: CASSLASGRERGEQYF.

This clonotype was picked up a small number of times. The chain couples TRBV7-9 to TRBJ2-5; the D gene is possibly TRBD2 (6 bases). This CDR3 region has 14 residues. V lost 5 bases and J 2 bases, leaving 12 bases between the germline ends. Germline CDR1 and CDR2: SEHNR and FQNEAQ (reference sequence). The CDR3 reads CASSTWDFQETQYF. Here the CDR3 DNA reads TGTGCCAGCAGCACCTGGGACTTTCAAGAGACCCAGTACTTC. Based on the CDR3 plus reference TRBV7-9 and TRBJ2-5, the full variable domain is DTGVSQNPRHKITKRGQNVTFRCDPISEHNRLYWYRQTLGQGPEFLTYFQNEAQLEKSRLLSDRFSAERPKGSFSTLEIQRTEQGDSAMYLCASSTWDFQETQYFGPGTRLLVL.

A few counts support this clonotype. The CDR3 nucleotides read TGTGCCAGCAGCCAAGATCATGACAGGGCCTACAATGAGCAGTTCTTC. This gives the protein CASSQDHDRAYNEQFF. The chain employs TRBV14 and TRBJ2-1; 7 bases align to TRBD1. The CDR3 extends over 16 amino acids. Looked up from germline, CDR1 is SGHDN and CDR2 is FVKESK. V was clipped by 0 bases and J by 2 bases; unmatched bases: 4.

V and J are TRBV9 and TRBJ2-1; TRBD2 matches 7 bases. Trimming at V came to 0 bases and at J to 4 bases, leaving 7 bases not matched to a gene. Germline values: CDR1 SGDLS, CDR2 YYNGEE. The CDR3 extends over 16 amino acids. The CDR3 reads CASSVVWASGYNEQFF. CDR3 sequence (DNA): TGTGCCAGCAGCGTAGTGTGGGCTAGCGGTTACAATGAGCAGTTCTTC. Together with reference TRBV9 and TRBJ2-1, the CDR3 gives the full variable domain: DSGVTQTPKHLITATGQRVTLRCSPRSGDLSVYWYQQSLDQGLQFLIQYYNGEERAKGNILERFSAQQFPDLHSELNLSSLELGDSALYFCASSVVWASGYNEQFFGPGTRLTVL.

This clonotype has only a few counts. J is TRBJ2-7 and V is TRBV10-3, with a possible D match to TRBD2 (5 bases). Per the germline V gene, CDR1 is ENHRY and CDR2 is SYGVKD. This CDR3 region has 14 residues. V dropped 8 bases and J dropped 0 bases, with 14 bases sitting between them. In nucleotides, the CDR3 is TGTGCCATCGGAAGGGAGTTGAGCTCCTACGAGCAGTACTTC. It codes for CAIGRELSSYEQYF.

The chain employs TRBV29-1 and TRBJ2-1; tentatively, D is TRBD2 (7 bases). There are 12 residues in the CDR3. V shed 5 bases and J shed 8 bases, with 13 bases lying between them. Germline loops: CDR1 SQVTM, CDR2 ANQGSEA. The CDR3, as DNA: TGCAGCGTTCCCTGGGGGGGCGATGAGCAGTTCTTC. It encodes CSVPWGGDEQFF.

The chain employs TRBV30 and TRBJ1-6; TRBD1 might be the D (5 bases). This CDR3 contains 15 residues. CDR1 is GTSNPN and CDR2 is SVGIG in the germline V gene (reference sequence). Trimming removed 2 bases at V and 3 bases at J, with 11 bases between. CDR3 amino acids: CAWSSTGVYNSPLHF. CDR3 in DNA: TGTGCCTGGAGTTCCACAGGAGTCTATAATTCACCCCTCCACTTT.

This clonotype was seen more than once but under ten times. The chain links TRBV10-2 to TRBJ1-3, with unresolved D. The V end was cut by 5 bases, the J end by 0 bases, with 17 bases between. The length of the CDR3 is 17 residues. Germline CDR1 reads WSHSY; CDR2 reads SAAADI. CDR3 bases: TGCGCCAGCAGTCCACTGACTATCGAGGTCTCTGGAAACACCATATATTTT. It translates to CASSPLTIEVSGNTIYF.

This clonotype has just a few counts. The chain is built from TRBV5-1 and TRBJ2-1; D perhaps matches TRBD2 (6 bases). The germline V gene encodes CDR1 SGHRS and CDR2 YFSETQ. Trimming pared 4 bases from V and 0 bases from J, leaving 17 bases between. The CDR3 runs to 17 residues. The CDR3 protein is CASSLSASVSSYNEQFF. In DNA, the CDR3 is TGCGCCAGCAGCCTCTCAGCTAGCGTGAGCTCCTACAATGAGCAGTTCTTC.

The rearrangement uses TRBV5-1 and TRBJ1-1; maybe TRBD1 (6 bases). CDR3 length: 13 residues. Trimming removed 4 bases from V and 4 bases from J, with 11 bases in between. Germline V gene sequence: CDR1 SGHRS, CDR2 YFSETQ. The CDR3 region has the DNA TGCGCCAGCAGCCAGCAGGGGTCCACTGAAGCTTTCTTT. Translating it yields CASSQQGSTEAFF.

The V and J genes are TRBV20-1 and TRBJ1-2, with D possibly TRBD1 on 6 matching bases. CDR3 length: 12 residues. The germline V gene has CDR1 DFQATT and CDR2 SNEGSKA (reference sequence). Trimming left V 6 bases short and J 7 bases short, with 15 bases between. The CDR3 is CSASGGLGGYTF. In nucleotides, the CDR3 is TGCAGTGCCTCGGGGGGCTTGGGTGGCTACACCTTC.

This clonotype was seen more than once but under ten times. The gene calls are TRBV10-3 and TRBJ1-1; no clear D. Looked up from germline, CDR1 is ENHRY and CDR2 is SYGVKD. Trimming took off 4 bases at V and 1 base at J, with 13 bases between the two ends. The CDR3 has 15 residues. CDR3 amino acids: CAISGPGRENTEAFF. The CDR3 DNA reads as TGTGCCATCAGTGGACCCGGACGGGAGAACACTGAAGCTTTCTTT.

V and J are TRBV24-1 and TRBJ1-2; 7 bases align to TRBD1. Germline lookup yields CDR1 KGHDR and CDR2 SFDVKD. The trim removed 3 bases at V and 5 bases at J, leaving 8 bases unmatched. This CDR3 contains 15 residues. CDR3 DNA: TGTGCCACCAGTGATACCACCGGGACAGCTTATGGCTACACCTTC. It codes for CATSDTTGTAYGYTF.

V gene TRBV7-9 combines with J gene TRBJ2-3; D is perhaps TRBD2 (6 bases). CDR3 size: 12 residues. Germline V lookup: CDR1 SEHNR, CDR2 FQNEAQ (reference sequence). The CDR3 nucleotides are TGTGCTACCGGACTGGCGGGGAAGGTGCAGTATTTT. This encodes CATGLAGKVQYF.

This clonotype was seen only a few times. V gene TRBV20-1 combines with J gene TRBJ1-1; possible D gene TRBD1, 5 bases. This CDR3 has 15 residues. From germline, CDR1 is DFQATT and CDR2 SNEGSKA (reference sequence). Deletions cut 5 bases from V and 1 base from J, with 17 bases between. CDR3: CSAHSFGGRNTEAFF. The DNA for the CDR3 is TGCAGTGCTCACAGCTTCGGGGGAAGGAACACTGAAGCTTTCTTT.

This clonotype showed up just a few times. This chain uses TRBV6-1 with TRBJ2-7, with D possibly being TRBD2 (6 bases). V lost 7 bases, J lost 0 bases, and 10 bases lay in between. This CDR3 has 13 amino acids. Germline-derived CDR1 and CDR2 are MNHNS and SASEGT. The CDR3 region is CASMGGFSYEQYF. The CDR3 bases are TGTGCCAGCATGGGAGGATTCTCCTACGAGCAGTACTTC.

This clonotype was seen ten or more times. Germline and junction disagree at one end, which may indicate a read error. The chain uses TRBV29-1 and TRBJ2-7; the match to TRBD1 covers 8 bases. The germline V gene encodes CDR1 SQVTM and CDR2 ANQGSEA. This CDR3 has 13 amino acids. The CDR3 here is CSVEGQGTYEQYF. As DNA, the CDR3 is TGCAGCGTGGAAGGACAGGGAACCTACGAGCAGTACTTC.

The chain recombines TRBV12-3 or TRBV12-4 with TRBJ2-5; TRBD1 matches at 8 bases. V trimming: 4 bases; J trimming: 1 base; junction bases outside the gene matches: 8. The CDR3 covers 16 residues. This CDR3 is CASSSRTGYAQETQYF. The CDR3 DNA follows: TGTGCCAGCAGTTCCCGGACAGGGTATGCCCAAGAGACCCAGTACTTC.

This clonotype was detected a few times. The chain is built from TRBV18 and TRBJ2-4; TRBD1 aligns across 10 bases. Trimming removed 3 bases from V and 0 bases from J; junction bases left unmatched: 2. The CDR3 totals 16 residues. Germline CDR1 is KGHSH and CDR2 is LQKENI. CDR3 sequence (DNA): TGTGCCAGCTCACCGGGACAGGGGTTAGCCAAAAACATTCAGTACTTC. This encodes CASSPGQGLAKNIQYF. The full variable domain, its missing parts supplied by reference TRBV18 and TRBJ2-4, is NAGVMQNPRHLVRRRGQEARLRCSPMKGHSHVYWYRQLPEEGLKFMVYLQKENIIDESGMPKERFSAEFPKEGPSILRIQQVVRGDSAAYFCASSPGQGLAKNIQYFGAGTRLSVL.

The V gene is TRBV11-2, the J gene TRBJ1-1; no definite D call. The ends were cut back, 5 bases at V and 1 base at J, with 11 bases in the middle. The V gene's germline CDR1 is SGHAT and CDR2 FQNNGV. CDR3 length: 14 residues. As DNA, the CDR3 is TGTGCCAGCAGCCCAAGTCAAGCGAACACTGAAGCTTTCTTT. Amino acid sequence: CASSPSQANTEAFF.